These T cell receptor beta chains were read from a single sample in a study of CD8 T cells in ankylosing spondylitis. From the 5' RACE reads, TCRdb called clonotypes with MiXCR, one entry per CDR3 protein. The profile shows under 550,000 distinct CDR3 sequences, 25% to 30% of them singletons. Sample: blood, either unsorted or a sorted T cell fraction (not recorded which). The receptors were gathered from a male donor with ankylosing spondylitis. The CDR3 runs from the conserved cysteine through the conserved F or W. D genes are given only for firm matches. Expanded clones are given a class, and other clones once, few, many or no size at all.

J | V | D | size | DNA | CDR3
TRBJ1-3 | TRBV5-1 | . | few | TGCGCCAGCAGTTCGGACTACGCCGGCTCTGGAAACACCATATATTTT | CASSSDYAGSGNTIYF
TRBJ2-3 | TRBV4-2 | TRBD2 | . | TGTGCCAGCAGCCCCAGGGGGACTAGCGGGGGGACAGATACGCAGTATTTT | CASSPRGTSGGTDTQYF
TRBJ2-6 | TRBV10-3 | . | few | TGTGCCATCAGTGAGGTGAGGTCGGTTGAAAACTCTGGGGCCAACGTCCTGACTTTC | CAISEVRSVENSGANVLTF
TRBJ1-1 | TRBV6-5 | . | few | TGTGCCAGCAGTTACTCGGGGGTGAACACTGAAGCTTTCTTT | CASSYSGVNTEAFF
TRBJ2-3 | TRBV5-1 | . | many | TGCGCCAGCAGCTCTCATACTAGCACAGATACGCAGTATTTT | CASSSHTSTDTQYF
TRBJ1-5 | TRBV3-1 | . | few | TGTGCCAGCAGCCAACATGGGGCCGTCGAGCCCCAGCATTTT | CASSQHGAVEPQHF
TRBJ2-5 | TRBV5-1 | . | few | TGCGCCAGCAGCTTGACGGCTAGCCGGGGGGAGACCCAGTACTTC | CASSLTASRGETQYF
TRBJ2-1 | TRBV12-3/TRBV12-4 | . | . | TGTGCCAGCAGTTTACGACAGTTTCCCTACAATGAGCAGTTCTTC | CASSLRQFPYNEQFF
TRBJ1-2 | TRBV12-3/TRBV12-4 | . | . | TGTGCCAGCAGTTATGGACCGCGGGATGGCTACACCTTC | CASSYGPRDGYTF
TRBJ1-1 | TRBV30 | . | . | TGCGGCGGGGGTTTTGGGACTGAAGCTTTCTTT | CGGGFGTEAFF
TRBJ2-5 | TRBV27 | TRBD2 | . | TGTGCCAGCAGTTTACAAGGGCCCGGGACTAGCGATTCGATTTGGGAGACCCAGTACTTC | CASSLQGPGTSDSIWETQYF
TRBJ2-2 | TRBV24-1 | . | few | TGTGCCACCAGTGACCCCGGACTAAACACCGGGGAGCTGTTTTTT | CATSDPGLNTGELFF
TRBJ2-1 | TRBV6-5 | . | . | TGTGCCAGCAGTTACTCGGCGCCTCCAAATGAGCAGTTCTTC | CASSYSAPPNEQFF
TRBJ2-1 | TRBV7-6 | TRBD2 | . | TGTGCCAGCAGCTTAGTCTCTAGCGGGAAAGAGGGTGAGCAGTTCTTC | CASSLVSSGKEGEQFF
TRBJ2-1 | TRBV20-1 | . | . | TGCAGTGGTTTATATTATGAGCAGTTCTTC | CSGLYYEQFF
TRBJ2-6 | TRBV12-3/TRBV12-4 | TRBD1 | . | TGTGCCAGCAGTTCGGTCCTGGGACAGGGATCAGGTGGGGCCAACGTCCTGACTTTC | CASSSVLGQGSGGANVLTF
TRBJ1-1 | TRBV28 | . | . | TGTGCCAGCAACCCGGGAGGGGGACCGAACACTGAAGCTTTCTTT | CASNPGGGPNTEAFF
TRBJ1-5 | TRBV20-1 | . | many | TGCAGTGCTAGTCAGGAGTCGGATCAGCCCCAGCATTTT | CSASQESDQPQHF
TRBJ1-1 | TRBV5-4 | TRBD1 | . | TGTGCCAGCAGCTCGGACAGGATGGGGACTGAAGCTTTCTTT | CASSSDRMGTEAFF
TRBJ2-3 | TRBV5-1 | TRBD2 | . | TGCGCCAGCAGCCAAGGGACTAGCGGGAGGGCCCCAGATACGCAGTATTTT | CASSQGTSGRAPDTQYF
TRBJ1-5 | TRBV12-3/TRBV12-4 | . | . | TGTGCCAGCACCTTAGATAGCAATCAGCCCCAGCATTTT | CASTLDSNQPQHF
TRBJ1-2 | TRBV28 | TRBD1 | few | TGTGCCAGCAGTTACGGGACAGGGCAACATGGCTACACCTTC | CASSYGTGQHGYTF
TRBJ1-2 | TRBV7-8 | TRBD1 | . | TGTGCCAGCAGCTTCGGACAGGGCTATGGCTACACCTTC | CASSFGQGYGYTF
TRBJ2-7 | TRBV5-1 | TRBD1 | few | TGCGCCAGCAGAGAGGGGACAGGGCCCAACGAGCAGTACTTC | CASREGTGPNEQYF
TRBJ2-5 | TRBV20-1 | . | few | TGCAGTGTTTTAGGGGACCTGCAAGAGACCCAGTACTTC | CSVLGDLQETQYF
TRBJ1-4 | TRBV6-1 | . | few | TGTGCCAGCAGTATGGGACGGGCGAATGAAAAACTGTTTTTT | CASSMGRANEKLFF
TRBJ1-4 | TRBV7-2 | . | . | TGTGCCAGCGGGCAGGGGAATGAAAAACTGTTTTTT | CASGQGNEKLFF
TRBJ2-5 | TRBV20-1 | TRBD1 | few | TGCAGTGCTAGCACAGGGGCCGATTACCAAGAGACCCAGTACTTC | CSASTGADYQETQYF
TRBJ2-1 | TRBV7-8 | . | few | TGTGCCAGCAGCTTAGTTAGCGGCGGCTACAATGAGCAGTTCTTC | CASSLVSGGYNEQFF
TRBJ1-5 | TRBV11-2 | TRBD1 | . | TGTGCCAGCAGCCAACAGGGGCGCGGCCAGCCCCAGCATTTT | CASSQQGRGQPQHF
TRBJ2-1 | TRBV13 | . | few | TGTGCCAGCAGCCGCTTGCGCGGCGATGAGCAGTTCTTC | CASSRLRGDEQFF
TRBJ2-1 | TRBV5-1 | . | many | TGCGCCAGCAGCTCCCCGGGACCCGGCTCCTACAATGAGCAGTTCTTC | CASSSPGPGSYNEQFF
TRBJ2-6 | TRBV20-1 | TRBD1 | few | TGCAGTGCCGACAGTAACACAGGGGTTTCTGGGGCCAACGTCCTGACTTTC | CSADSNTGVSGANVLTF
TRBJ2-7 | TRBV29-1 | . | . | TGCAGCGTTGAGGGCAGGGCAAATTCCTACGAGCAGTACTTC | CSVEGRANSYEQYF
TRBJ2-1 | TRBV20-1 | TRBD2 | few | TGCAGTGCCGAGGCTAGCGGTCGGAATGAGCAGTTCTTC | CSAEASGRNEQFF
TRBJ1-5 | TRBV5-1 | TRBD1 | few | TGCGCCAGCAGCGGCGGGACAGGGGAAGGCAATCAGCCCCAGCATTTT | CASSGGTGEGNQPQHF
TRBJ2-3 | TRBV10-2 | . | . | TGCGCCAGCAGTGCCCAGGCAGATACGCAGTATTTT | CASSAQADTQYF
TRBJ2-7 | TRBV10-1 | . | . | TGCGCCAGCGCAGCTAGAGCATCTCACGAGCAGTACTTC | CASAARASHEQYF
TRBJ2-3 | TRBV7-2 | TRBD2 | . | TGTGCCAGCAGCTTACTAGCGGACATGGGCACAGATACGCAGTATTTT | CASSLLADMGTDTQYF
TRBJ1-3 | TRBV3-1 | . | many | TGTGCCAGCAGCCACAATACAGGAGACACCATATATTTT | CASSHNTGDTIYF
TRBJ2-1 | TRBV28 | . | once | TGTGCCAGCAGTCCAACAGTAGCCCTCGACAATGAGCAGTTCTTC | CASSPTVALDNEQFF
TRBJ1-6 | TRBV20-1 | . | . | TGCAGTGCTAGAGAGTTCTTGGTGTCACCCCTCCACTTT | CSAREFLVSPLHF
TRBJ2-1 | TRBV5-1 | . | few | TGCGCCAGCATTGGATTAGGAGATGAGCAGTTCTTC | CASIGLGDEQFF
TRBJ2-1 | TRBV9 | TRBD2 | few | TGTGCCAGCAGCGTAATGACTAGCGGACCATACAATGAGCAGTTCTTC | CASSVMTSGPYNEQFF
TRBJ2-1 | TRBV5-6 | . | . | TGTGCCAGCAGCTGGCGGGACGGGGCACACAATGAGCAGTTCTTC | CASSWRDGAHNEQFF
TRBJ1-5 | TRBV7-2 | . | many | TGTGCCAGCAGCTTAAAGCCAGGGATTAGCAATCAGCCCCAGCATTTT | CASSLKPGISNQPQHF
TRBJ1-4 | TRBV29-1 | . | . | TGCAGCGGGACGGTTAATGAAAAACTGTTTTTT | CSGTVNEKLFF
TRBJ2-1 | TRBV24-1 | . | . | TGTGCCACCAGTGGATGGGGCAATGAGCAGTTCTTC | CATSGWGNEQFF
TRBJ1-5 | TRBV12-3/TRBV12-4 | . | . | TGTGCCAGCAGGAATAACGTTCAGCCCCAGCATTTT | CASRNNVQPQHF
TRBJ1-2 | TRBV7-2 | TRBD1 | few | TGTGCCAGCAGCTTAGAGGGGACAGGGGTCCACTATGGCTACACCTTC | CASSLEGTGVHYGYTF
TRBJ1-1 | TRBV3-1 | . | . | TGTGCCAGCAGCTACGGACTTGACGCTGAAGCTTTCTTT | CASSYGLDAEAFF
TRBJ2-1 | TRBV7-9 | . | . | TGTGCCAGCAGCTCACAGAAATGGCAGTTCTTC | CASSSQKWQFF
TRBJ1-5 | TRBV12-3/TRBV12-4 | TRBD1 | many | TGTGCCAGCAGGTACGACAGGGGTCGACAGCCCCAGCATTTT | CASRYDRGRQPQHF
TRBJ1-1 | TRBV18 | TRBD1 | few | TGTGCCAGCTCACAGGGACAGGGTACTGAAGCTTTCTTT | CASSQGQGTEAFF
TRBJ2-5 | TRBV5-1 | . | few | TGCGCCAGCAGCTACAGGACAGCCACCCAAGAGACCCAGTACTTC | CASSYRTATQETQYF
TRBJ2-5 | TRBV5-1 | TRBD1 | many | TGCGCCAGCAGCTGGAGTGGACAGGGAGGAGAGACCCAGTACTTC | CASSWSGQGGETQYF
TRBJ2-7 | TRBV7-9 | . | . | TGTGCCAGCAGCCGCCCAGAGCGACTCCCCTGGGAGCAGTACTTC | CASSRPERLPWEQYF
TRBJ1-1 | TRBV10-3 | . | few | TGTGCCATCAAGGGGGTCGACACTGAAGCTTTCTTT | CAIKGVDTEAFF
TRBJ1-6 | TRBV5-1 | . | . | TGCGCCAGCAGCGCCGCGGGTAGGCAGAATTCACCCCTCCACTTT | CASSAAGRQNSPLHF